This T cell receptor (beta chain) is drawn from a study of radiotherapy plus CTLA-4 blockade in lung cancer. Findings and limits, study-wide: The best predictor of response was reported to be early blood T cell clone dynamics, with interferon-beta.

In germline, CDR1 is GTSNPN, CDR2 SVGIG (reference sequence). This CDR3 region has 11 residues. V lost 5 bases and J lost 3, with 6 bases in between. Focal radiation and CTLA-4 blockade (ipilimumab) were tested in chemo-refractory metastatic non-small-cell lung cancer patients. The repertoire was sequenced with immunoSEQ multiplex PCR; TCRdb's copy has only in-frame clones and lacks some. The sample records 40,000 or so clones, 63% being singletons. In regard to this clone: Its antigen is not identified.

V usage is TRBV30 and J usage is TRBJ2-3, with a weak D call TRBD1 (5 bases). Sequences were derived from peripheral blood, sampled from a patient treated with radiotherapy plus ipilimumab. This clonotype was obtained from a human donor with non-small cell lung cancer who had a partial response to radiotherapy plus ipilimumab. CDR3 region: CAWDRTDTQYF. CDR3 DNA sequence: TGTGCCTGGGACAGAACAGATACGCAGTATTTT.